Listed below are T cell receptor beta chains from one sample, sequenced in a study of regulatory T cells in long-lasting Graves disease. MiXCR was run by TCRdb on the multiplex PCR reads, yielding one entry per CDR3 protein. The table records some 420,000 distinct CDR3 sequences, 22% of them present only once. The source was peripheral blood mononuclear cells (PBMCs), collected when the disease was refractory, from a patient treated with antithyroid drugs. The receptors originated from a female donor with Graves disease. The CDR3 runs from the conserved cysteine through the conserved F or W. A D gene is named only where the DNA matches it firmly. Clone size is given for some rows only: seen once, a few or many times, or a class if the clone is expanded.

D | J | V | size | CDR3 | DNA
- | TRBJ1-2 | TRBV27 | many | CASSWTGTTSYGYTF | TGTGCCAGCAGTTGGACCGGGACAACATCCTATGGCTACACCTTC
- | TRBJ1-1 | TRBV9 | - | CASRRGVNTEAFF | TGTGCCAGCCGACGGGGTGTCAACACTGAAGCTTTCTTT
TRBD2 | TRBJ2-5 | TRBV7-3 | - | CASSLRPGTGLAGGPGETQYF | TGTGCCAGCAGCTTAAGGCCCGGTACGGGGCTAGCGGGAGGGCCAGGAGAGACCCAGTACTTC
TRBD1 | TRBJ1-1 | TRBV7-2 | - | CASILRTGPPMNTEAFF | TGTGCCAGCATCCTCCGGACAGGGCCTCCCATGAACACTGAAGCTTTCTTT
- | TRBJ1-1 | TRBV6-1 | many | CLVGNTEAFF | TGTTTGGTTGGGAACACTGAAGCTTTCTTT
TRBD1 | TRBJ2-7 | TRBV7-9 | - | CASSLGAGQGDYEQYF | TGTGCCAGCAGCTTGGGGGCGGGACAGGGGGACTACGAGCAGTACTTC
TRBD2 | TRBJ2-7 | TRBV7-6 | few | CASSLISGVSYEQYF | TGTGCCAGCAGCTTGATTAGCGGGGTCTCCTACGAGCAGTACTTC
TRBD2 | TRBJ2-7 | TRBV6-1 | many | CASRQLAGSYEQYF | TGTGCCAGCAGACAACTAGCGGGGTCCTACGAGCAGTACTTC
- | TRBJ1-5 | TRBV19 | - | CASSSRGSHQPQHF | TGTGCCAGTAGTTCAAGGGGGTCACATCAGCCCCAGCATTTT
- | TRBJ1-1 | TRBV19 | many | CASSIRTENTEAFF | TGTGCCAGTAGTATAAGGACGGAGAACACTGAAGCTTTCTTT
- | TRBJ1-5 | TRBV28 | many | CASRSFRGQPQHF | TGTGCCAGCAGGTCGTTCCGGGGTCAGCCCCAGCATTTT
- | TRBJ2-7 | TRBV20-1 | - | CSARRSPGGGHEQYF | TGCAGTGCTAGACGGAGCCCAGGGGGGGGCCACGAGCAGTACTTC
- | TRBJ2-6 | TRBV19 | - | CASSIRRDSGANVLTF | TGTGCCAGTAGTATAAGACGGGACTCTGGGGCCAACGTCCTGACTTTC
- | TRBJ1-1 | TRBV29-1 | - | CSVTLTGSGAEAFF | TGCAGCGTTACCCTCACAGGGAGTGGGGCTGAAGCTTTCTTT
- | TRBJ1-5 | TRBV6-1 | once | CASSRDGGELDQPQHF | TGTGCCAGCAGTCGAGACGGGGGGGAATTAGATCAGCCCCAGCATTTT
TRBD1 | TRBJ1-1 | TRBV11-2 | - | CASSEGQGSLNTEAFF | TGTGCCAGCAGCGAAGGACAGGGGTCCCTTAACACTGAAGCTTTCTTT
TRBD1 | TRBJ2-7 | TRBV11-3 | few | CASSARDRSYEQYF | TGTGCCAGCAGCGCACGGGACAGGTCCTACGAGCAGTACTTC
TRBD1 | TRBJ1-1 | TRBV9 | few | CASSYHPQGGLTEAFF | TGTGCCAGCAGCTACCACCCGCAGGGGGGCCTTACTGAAGCTTTCTTT
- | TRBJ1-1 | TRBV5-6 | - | CASSQPGRGTEAFF | TGTGCCAGCAGTCAACCGGGCAGGGGCACTGAAGCTTTCTTT
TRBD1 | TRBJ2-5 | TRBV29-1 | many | CSASDRNQETQYF | TGCAGCGCGTCGGACAGGAACCAAGAGACCCAGTACTTC
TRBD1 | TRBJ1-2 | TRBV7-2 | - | CASSLTGTGGHGYTF | TGTGCCAGCAGCTTGACCGGGACAGGGGGCCATGGCTACACCTTC
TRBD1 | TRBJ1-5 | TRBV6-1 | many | CASTPSDRGKSNQPQHF | TGTGCCAGCACCCCTTCGGACAGGGGGAAAAGCAATCAGCCCCAGCATTTT
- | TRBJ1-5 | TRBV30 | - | CAWNPGLYSNQPQHF | TGTGCCTGGAATCCCGGACTGTATAGCAATCAGCCCCAGCATTTT
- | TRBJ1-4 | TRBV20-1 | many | CSAREGFRDEKLFF | TGCAGTGCTAGAGAAGGCTTCAGGGATGAAAAACTGTTTTTT
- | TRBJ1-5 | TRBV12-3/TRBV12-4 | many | CASSPGAAAHSNQPQHF | TGTGCCAGCAGTCCTGGGGCGGCAGCGCATAGCAATCAGCCCCAGCATTTT
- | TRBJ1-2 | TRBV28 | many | CASSSPDRYGYTF | TGTGCCAGCAGTTCCCCGGATCGGTATGGCTACACCTTC
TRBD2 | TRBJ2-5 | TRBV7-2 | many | CASSLGLAGGTQYF | TGTGCCAGCAGCTTGGGACTAGCGGGAGGGACCCAGTACTTC
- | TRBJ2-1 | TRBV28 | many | CASRGRSYNEQFF | TGTGCCAGCCGGGGGCGTTCCTACAATGAGCAGTTCTTC
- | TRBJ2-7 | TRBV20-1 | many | CSAEGGGSYEQYF | TGCAGTGCAGAGGGGGGGGGCTCCTACGAGCAGTACTTC
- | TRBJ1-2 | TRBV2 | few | CASSGLPGYYGYTF | TGTGCCAGCAGTGGTTTACCAGGCTATTATGGCTACACCTTC
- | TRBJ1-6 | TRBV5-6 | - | CASSPEWGNNSPLHF | TGTGCCAGCAGCCCAGAATGGGGGAATAATTCACCCCTCCACTTT
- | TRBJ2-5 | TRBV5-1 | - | CASSHQAEYQETQYF | TGCGCCAGCAGCCACCAAGCCGAATACCAAGAGACCCAGTACTTC
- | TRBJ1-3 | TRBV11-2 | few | CASSSSHRAGNTIYF | TGTGCCAGCAGCTCTAGTCACAGGGCTGGAAACACCATATATTTT
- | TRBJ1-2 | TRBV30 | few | CAWSVGQGSGYTF | TGTGCCTGGAGTGTTGGGCAGGGGAGTGGCTACACCTTC
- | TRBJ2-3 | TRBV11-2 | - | CASSLDRGIADTQYF | TGTGCCAGCAGCTTAGACCGGGGGATAGCAGATACGCAGTATTTT
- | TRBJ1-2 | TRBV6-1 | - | CASRKGEGGYTF | TGTGCCAGCAGAAAAGGGGAGGGCGGCTACACCTTC
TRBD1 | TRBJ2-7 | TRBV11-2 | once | CASSRGTGGAPYEQYF | TGTGCCAGCAGCCGAGGGACAGGGGGTGCTCCCTACGAGCAGTACTTC
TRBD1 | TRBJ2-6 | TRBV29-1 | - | CSVGQGYGANVLTF | TGCAGCGTCGGACAGGGTTATGGGGCCAACGTCCTGACTTTC
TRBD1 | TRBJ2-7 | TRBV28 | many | CASTSSWDRDEQYF | TGTGCCAGCACCAGCTCCTGGGACAGGGACGAGCAGTACTTC
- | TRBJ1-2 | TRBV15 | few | CATSRGLPGGGNYGYTF | TGTGCCACCAGCAGAGGCCTGCCGGGGGGAGGGAACTATGGCTACACCTTC
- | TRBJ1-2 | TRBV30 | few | CAWRHGGAYGYTF | TGTGCCTGGAGGCACGGAGGGGCCTATGGCTACACCTTC
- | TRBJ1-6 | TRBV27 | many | CASSIAEGVPLHF | TGTGCCAGCAGTATAGCTGAGGGGGTCCCCCTCCACTTT
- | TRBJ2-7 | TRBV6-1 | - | CASRKSATYEQYF | TGTGCCAGCAGAAAAAGCGCCACCTACGAGCAGTACTTC
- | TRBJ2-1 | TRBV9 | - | CASSVGLLGNEQFF | TGTGCCAGCAGCGTGGGATTGCTAGGGAATGAGCAGTTCTTC
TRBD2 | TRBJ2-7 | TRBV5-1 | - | CASSLIGLAGGTSYEQYF | TGCGCCAGCAGCTTGATAGGACTAGCGGGGGGAACCTCCTACGAGCAGTACTTC
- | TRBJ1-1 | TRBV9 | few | CASSVGVQGSTEAFF | TGTGCCAGCAGCGTAGGGGTGCAGGGGAGCACTGAAGCTTTCTTT
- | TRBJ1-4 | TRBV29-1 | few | CSVETGRLNEKLFF | TGCAGCGTAGAAACGGGACGCCTTAATGAAAAACTGTTTTTT
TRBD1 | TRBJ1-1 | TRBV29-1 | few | CSGWGDKGAVNTEAFF | TGCAGCGGATGGGGAGACAAGGGGGCGGTGAACACTGAAGCTTTCTTT
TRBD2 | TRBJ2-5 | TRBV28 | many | CASTVPGLGETQYF | TGTGCCAGCACCGTACCGGGACTAGGAGAGACCCAGTACTTC
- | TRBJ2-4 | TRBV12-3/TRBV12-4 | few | CASSFLLRGGWAKNIQYF | TGTGCCAGCAGTTTCCTGCTGCGGGGCGGGTGGGCCAAAAACATTCAGTACTTC
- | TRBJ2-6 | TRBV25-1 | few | CASAWEEGSRSGANVLTF | TGTGCCAGCGCTTGGGAGGAAGGCAGCAGGTCTGGGGCCAACGTCCTGACTTTC
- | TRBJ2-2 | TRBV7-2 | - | CASSLAPGTAGVDGELFF | TGTGCCAGCAGCTTAGCGCCCGGGACTGCTGGGGTCGATGGGGAGCTGTTTTTT
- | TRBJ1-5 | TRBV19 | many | CASSGSRNQPQHF | TGTGCCAGCAGTGGCTCCAGGAATCAGCCCCAGCATTTT
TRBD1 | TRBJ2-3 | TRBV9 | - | CASSGQGAGKDTQYF | TGTGCCAGCAGCGGACAGGGGGCAGGGAAAGATACGCAGTATTTT
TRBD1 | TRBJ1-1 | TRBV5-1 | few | CASSSWGDRVAEAFF | TGCGCCAGCAGCTCTTGGGGGGACAGGGTAGCTGAAGCTTTCTTT
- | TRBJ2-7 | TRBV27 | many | CASSLRQSTYEQYF | TGTGCCAGCAGTTTAAGACAGTCAACCTACGAGCAGTACTTC
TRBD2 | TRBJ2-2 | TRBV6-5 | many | CASSWTSGQNTGELFF | TGTGCCAGCAGTTGGACTAGCGGGCAGAACACCGGGGAGCTGTTTTTT
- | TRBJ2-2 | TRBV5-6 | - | CASSSQDRNTGELFF | TGTGCCAGCAGCTCACAGGACCGGAACACCGGGGAGCTGTTTTTT
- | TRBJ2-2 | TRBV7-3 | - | CASSSSGVTGELFF | TGTGCCAGCAGCTCTTCCGGGGTCACCGGGGAGCTGTTTTTT
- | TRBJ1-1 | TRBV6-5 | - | CASSYAELEAFF | TGTGCCAGCAGTTACGCTGAACTTGAAGCTTTCTTT